The 16 T cell receptor beta chains below were found in one sample sequenced in a study of T cells expressing NK-cell markers. TCRdb re-called the 5' RACE reads, yielding one record per CDR3 amino acid sequence without DNA. This sample's table has 250,000 to 300,000 distinct CDR3 sequences. The sequencing input was blood T cells: a sorted CD56 or NKG2C T cell subset, CD4+ or CD8+ T cells, or bulk PBMC T cells (not recorded which). The receptors originated from a woman between 18 and 69 years old in good health.

The chain carries TRBV7-2 and TRBJ2-7; TCRdb returns TRBD1, unconfirmable since there is no DNA. This CDR3 contains 16 residues. Looked up from germline, CDR1 is SGHTA and CDR2 is FQGNSA. The CDR3: CASSSRGGRGSYEQYF. Looking up the rest from reference TRBV7-2 and TRBJ2-7 gives the full variable domain: GAGVSQSPSNKVTEKGKDVELRCDPISGHTALYWYRQSLGQGLEFLIYFQGNSAPDKSGLPSDRFSAERTGGSVSTLTIQRTQQEDSAVYLCASSSRGGRGSYEQYFGPGTRLTVT.

The chain uses TRBV7-3 and TRBJ1-3; TCRdb proposes TRBD1, but this gene call is untestable without DNA. Germline values: CDR1 SGHTA, CDR2 FQGTGA. The CDR3 runs 14 residues. The CDR3 protein is CASSPGTVGNTIYF.

This chain connects TRBV11-2 to TRBJ2-2; the D gene TCRdb calls, TRBD1, cannot be checked with no DNA. Germline assignment: CDR1 SGHAT and CDR2 FQNNGV. This CDR3 has 16 residues. CDR3 amino acids: CASSLRGGAGTGELFF.

V is TRBV5-4 and J is TRBJ2-3; TCRdb indicates TRBD1, and absent DNA this call remains unverified. The germline V gene encodes CDR1 SGHNT and CDR2 YYREEE (reference sequence). This CDR3 is 15 amino acids long. The CDR3 loop reads CASSGGQGQGYTQYF.

The chain joins TRBV3-1 to TRBJ2-6; TCRdb selects TRBD2, and the lack of DNA leaves this call unchecked. Germline CDR1 LGHDT, CDR2 YNNKEL (reference sequence). The CDR3 has 16 residues. CDR3 residues: CASRQRGGSGANVLTF.

This chain links TRBV12-3 or TRBV12-4 with TRBJ1-6. This CDR3 is built from 15 residues. The CDR3 sequence is CASSLGPAGNSPLHF.

This chain connects TRBV20-1 to TRBJ1-4. The length of the CDR3 is 13 residues. From germline, CDR1 is DFQATT and CDR2 SNEGSKA (reference sequence). The CDR3 region is CSAPQGPNEKLFF.

The chain joins TRBV20-1 to TRBJ1-1; the TRBD1 assignment by TCRdb is unverifiable without DNA. Germline CDR1 is DFQATT and CDR2 is SNEGSKA (reference sequence). The CDR3 loop spans 11 amino acids. CDR3 residues: CSAPTGGEAFF.

V is TRBV20-1 and J is TRBJ2-7; TCRdb names TRBD2, which stays unverified in the absence of DNA. Per germline, CDR1 DFQATT and CDR2 SNEGSKA (reference sequence). The CDR3 extends over 11 amino acids. Here the CDR3 reads CSVTAGYEQYF.

The genes are TRBV7-9 and TRBJ2-1; TCRdb lists TRBD1, though no DNA is available to test this call. The CDR3 sequence is 15 residues long. Germline V CDR1 and CDR2: SEHNR, FQNEAQ (reference sequence). CDR3: CASSLFRTGGNEQFF.

This chain uses TRBV2 with TRBJ1-1; as DNA is missing, the TRBD1 call by TCRdb cannot be tested. In germline, CDR1 is SNHLY, CDR2 FYNNEI. The CDR3 length is 13 residues. This chain's CDR3 is CASRQGRVTEAFF.

The V call is TRBV15, the J call TRBJ1-5. Germline CDR1 LNHNV, CDR2 YYDKDF (reference sequence). The CDR3 extends over 16 amino acids. CDR3 in amino acids: CATSRDGGGYNQPQHF.

The chain carries TRBV6-5 and TRBJ1-2. This CDR3 has 13 residues. Germline CDR1 and CDR2: MNHEY and SVGAGI. The CDR3 reads CASSWRDLGGYTF.

The chain is built from TRBV20-1 and TRBJ2-2; checking the TCRdb D call of TRBD2 is not possible without DNA. CDR3 length equals 16 residues. Germline CDR1 reads DFQATT; CDR2 reads SNEGSKA (reference sequence). This CDR3 reads CSARKIAGVEAGELFF.

The gene calls are TRBV6-5 and TRBJ1-2. The CDR3 is 13 amino acids. Germline CDR1 MNHEY, CDR2 SVGAGI. This CDR3 reads CASSYGRNYGYTF.

The chain has TRBV11-2 and TRBJ2-7; TCRdb returns TRBD2, unconfirmable since there is no DNA. Germline loops: CDR1 SGHAT, CDR2 FQNNGV. This CDR3 is 14 amino acids long. The CDR3: CASRALNTFYEQYF. Complete variable domain (other parts from reference TRBV11-2 and TRBJ2-7): EAGVAQSPRYKIIEKRQSVAFWCNPISGHATLYWYQQILGQGPKLLIQFQNNGVVDDSQLPKDRFSAERLKGVDSTLKIQPAKLEDSAVYLCASRALNTFYEQYFGPGTRLTVT.